The 6 T cell receptor beta chains presented below share a single source sample, sequenced in a study of PD-1 blockade in classical Hodgkin lymphoma. Produced via immunoSEQ multiplex PCR; TCRdb's table is partial and in-frame only. The table includes 40,000 to 45,000 clones, approximately 80% detected once. Every patient was affected by relapse after autologous stem cell transplantation, while exposure to brentuximab vedotin was not uniform. Sample: peripheral blood mononuclear cells (PBMCs), taken at baseline. The receptors derive from a human donor with classical Hodgkin lymphoma.

The V and J genes are TRBV7-8 and TRBJ2-3; 8 nucleotides line up with TRBD2. Trimming removed 3 bases from V and 3 bases from J; junction bases left unmatched: 11. The V gene's germline CDR1 is SGHVS and CDR2 FQNEAQ. The CDR3 consists of 17 residues. The CDR3 nucleotides are TGTGCCAGCAGCTTGCTCCCGAGCGGGAGTTTGACAGATACGCAGTATTTT. Translation gives CASSLLPSGSLTDTQYF.

The V and J genes are TRBV30 and TRBJ1-3; no clear D. V was cut by 0 bases and J by 0 bases, with 9 bases left in between. Germline loops: CDR1 GTSNPN, CDR2 SVGIG (reference sequence). The CDR3 is 15 residues long. CDR3 sequence: CAWSVRTPSGNTIYF. As DNA, the CDR3 is TGTGCCTGGAGTGTAAGGACCCCCTCTGGAAACACCATATATTTT.

The J gene is TRBJ1-1, the V gene TRBV18; D call uncertain. Germline V lookup: CDR1 KGHSH, CDR2 LQKENI. The CDR3 extends over 15 amino acids. The germline V and J ends were trimmed by 0 bases and 5 bases, with 13 bases remaining between them. The CDR3 bases are TGTGCCAGCTCACCACCAGTTTTATCGGGGACTGAAGCTTTCTTT. As protein: CASSPPVLSGTEAFF.

The gene calls are TRBV28 and TRBJ1-5; perhaps TRBD1 as D (5 bases). Germline V CDR1 and CDR2: MDHEN, SYDVKM. The CDR3 length is 15 residues. Trimming took off 6 bases at V and 1 base at J, with 13 bases between the two ends. The CDR3 is CASSLLWGSNQPQHF. CDR3 DNA sequence: TGTGCCAGCAGCCTGTTGTGGGGGAGCAATCAGCCCCAGCATTTT.

The chain joins TRBV19 to TRBJ1-5; D is perhaps TRBD1 (5 bases). Germline assignment: CDR1 LNHDA and CDR2 SQIVND (reference sequence). This CDR3 is built from 14 residues. Deletions cut 8 bases from V and 5 bases from J, with 16 bases between. The CDR3 spells CASRQAGIHQPQHF. In DNA form, the CDR3 reads TGTGCCAGTCGCCAGGCAGGGATCCATCAGCCCCAGCATTTT.

The rearrangement joins TRBV7-2 to TRBJ2-5; D is unclear. The CDR3 has 11 residues. Per germline, CDR1 SGHTA and CDR2 FQGNSA. Trimming took off 2 bases at V and 10 bases at J, with 8 bases between the two ends. CDR3 region: CASSLRISQYF. CDR3 nucleotides: TGTGCCAGCAGCTTAAGAATAAGCCAGTACTTC. Full variable domain (outside the CDR3, taken from reference TRBV7-2 and TRBJ2-5): GAGVSQSPSNKVTEKGKDVELRCDPISGHTALYWYRQSLGQGLEFLIYFQGNSAPDKSGLPSDRFSAERTGGSVSTLTIQRTQQEDSAVYLCASSLRISQYFGPGTRLLVL.